These 2 T cell receptor beta chains were all obtained from the same sample, sequenced in a study of Ad26.COV2.S vaccination and SARS-CoV-2 variants. The assay was immunoSEQ multiplex PCR, and TCRdb's table has in-frame clones only and misses some. The data show over 350,000 clones, approximately 90% seen once. As to treatment: 15 to 20 received Ad26.COV2.S at low or high dose, single or two shots; roughly five received placebo; per-sample allocation not given. Sampling occurred on day 63 after the first vaccine or placebo injection. The sequencing used peripheral blood, collected in a trial of Ad26.COV2.S vaccine versus placebo. Receptor source: a person between 18 and 59 years old who received the Ad26.COV2.S COVID-19 vaccine or a placebo.

The rearrangement joins TRBV18 to TRBJ2-3; D not resolved. The CDR3 runs to 18 residues. From germline, CDR1 is KGHSH and CDR2 LQKENI. Trimming took off 4 bases at V and 0 bases at J, with 20 bases between the two ends. The CDR3 nucleotides are TGTGCCAGCTCACTATCGACTTCAGGATCCCCTAGCACAGATACGCAGTATTTT. Translating it yields CASSLSTSGSPSTDTQYF.

The gene calls are TRBV25-1 and TRBJ1-4; D is unresolved. Deletions cut 6 bases from V and 0 bases from J, with 20 bases between. In germline, CDR1 is MGHDK, CDR2 SYGVNS. The CDR3 spans 18 residues. The DNA for the CDR3 is TGTGCCAGCAGCGCCCAAACAGTAAAAACCCCAACTAATGAAAAACTGTTTTTT. This sequence encodes CASSAQTVKTPTNEKLFF.